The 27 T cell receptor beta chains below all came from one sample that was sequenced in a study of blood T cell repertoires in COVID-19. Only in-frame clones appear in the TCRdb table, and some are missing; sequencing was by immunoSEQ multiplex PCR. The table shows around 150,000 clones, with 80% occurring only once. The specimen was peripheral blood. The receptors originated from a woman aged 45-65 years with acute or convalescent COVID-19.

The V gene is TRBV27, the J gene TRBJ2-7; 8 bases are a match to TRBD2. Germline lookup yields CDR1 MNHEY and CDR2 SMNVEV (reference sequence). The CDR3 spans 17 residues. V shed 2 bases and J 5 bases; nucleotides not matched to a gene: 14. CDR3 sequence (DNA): TGTGCCAGCAGTTTACGGGGGGGGGCAGGGCTAGGCCACGAGCAGTACTTC. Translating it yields CASSLRGGAGLGHEQYF.

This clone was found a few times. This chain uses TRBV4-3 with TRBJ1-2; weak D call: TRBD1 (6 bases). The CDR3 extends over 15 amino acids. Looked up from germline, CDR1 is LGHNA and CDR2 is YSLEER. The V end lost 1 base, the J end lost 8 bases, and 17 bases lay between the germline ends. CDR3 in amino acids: CASSQGSLGAGGYTF. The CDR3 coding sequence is TGCGCCAGCAGCCAAGGATCCTTGGGGGCCGGGGGCTACACCTTC.

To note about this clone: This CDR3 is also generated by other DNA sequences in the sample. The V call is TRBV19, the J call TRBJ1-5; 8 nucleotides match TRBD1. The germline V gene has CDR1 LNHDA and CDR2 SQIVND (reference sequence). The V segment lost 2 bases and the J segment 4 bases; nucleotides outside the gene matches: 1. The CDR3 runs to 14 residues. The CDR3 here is CASSITGGNQPQHF. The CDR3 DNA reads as TGTGCCAGTAGTATAACAGGGGGGAATCAGCCCCAGCATTTT.

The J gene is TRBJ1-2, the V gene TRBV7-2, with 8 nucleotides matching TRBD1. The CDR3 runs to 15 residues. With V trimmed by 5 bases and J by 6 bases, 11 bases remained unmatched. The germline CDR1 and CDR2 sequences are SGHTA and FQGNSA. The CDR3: CASSEYRGTLDGYTF. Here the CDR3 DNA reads TGTGCCAGCAGCGAGTACAGGGGGACTCTCGATGGCTACACCTTC.

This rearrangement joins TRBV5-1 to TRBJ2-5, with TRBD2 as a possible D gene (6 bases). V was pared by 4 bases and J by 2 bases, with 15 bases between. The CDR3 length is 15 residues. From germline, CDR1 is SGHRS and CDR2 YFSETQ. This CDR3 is CASSDGTHPQETQYF. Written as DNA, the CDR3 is TGCGCCAGCAGCGACGGGACTCATCCTCAAGAGACCCAGTACTTC.

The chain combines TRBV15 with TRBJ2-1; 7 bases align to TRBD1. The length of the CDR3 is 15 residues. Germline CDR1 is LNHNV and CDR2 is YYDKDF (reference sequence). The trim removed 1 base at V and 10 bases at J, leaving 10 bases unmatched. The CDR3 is CATSRAGTDSTEQFF. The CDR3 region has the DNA TGTGCCACCAGCAGAGCCGGGACAGACAGTACCGAGCAGTTCTTC.

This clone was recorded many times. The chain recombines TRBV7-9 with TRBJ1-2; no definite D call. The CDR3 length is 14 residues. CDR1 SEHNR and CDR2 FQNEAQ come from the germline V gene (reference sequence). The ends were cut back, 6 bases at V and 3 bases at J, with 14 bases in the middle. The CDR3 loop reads CASSKLAEDYGYTF. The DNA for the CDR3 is TGTGCCAGCAGTAAGCTGGCGGAGGACTATGGCTACACCTTC.

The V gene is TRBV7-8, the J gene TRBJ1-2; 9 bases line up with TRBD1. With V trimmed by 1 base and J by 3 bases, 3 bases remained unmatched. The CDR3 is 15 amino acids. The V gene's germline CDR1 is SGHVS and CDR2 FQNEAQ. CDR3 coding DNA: TGTGCCAGCAGCTTAGGTGGGACAGGGTACTATGGCTACACCTTC. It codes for CASSLGGTGYYGYTF. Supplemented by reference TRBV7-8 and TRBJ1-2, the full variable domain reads GAGVSQSPRYKVAKRGQDVALRCDPISGHVSLFWYQQALGQGPEFLTYFQNEAQLDKSGLPSDRFFAERPEGSVSTLKIQRTQQEDSAVYLCASSLGGTGYYGYTFGSGTRLTVV.

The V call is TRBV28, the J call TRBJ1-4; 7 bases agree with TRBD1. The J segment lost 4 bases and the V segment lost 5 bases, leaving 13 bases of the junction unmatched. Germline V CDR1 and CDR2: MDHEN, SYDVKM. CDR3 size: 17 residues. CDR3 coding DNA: TGTGCCAGCAGTCCCCTGGGTTCCGGGACAGTTAATGAAAAACTGTTTTTT. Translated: CASSPLGSGTVNEKLFF.

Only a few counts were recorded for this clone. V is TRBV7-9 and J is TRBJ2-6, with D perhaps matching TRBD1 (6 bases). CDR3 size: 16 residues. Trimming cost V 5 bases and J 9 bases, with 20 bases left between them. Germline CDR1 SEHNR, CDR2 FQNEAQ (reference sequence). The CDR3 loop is CASSSRTASKSNVLTF. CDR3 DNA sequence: TGTGCCAGCAGCAGCCGGACAGCCTCTAAGAGCAACGTCCTGACTTTC.

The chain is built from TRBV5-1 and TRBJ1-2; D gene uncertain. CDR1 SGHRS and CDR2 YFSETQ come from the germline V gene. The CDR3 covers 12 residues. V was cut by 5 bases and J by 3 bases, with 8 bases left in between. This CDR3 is CASRYGDYGYTF. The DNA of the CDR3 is TGCGCCAGCAGATACGGGGACTATGGCTACACCTTC.

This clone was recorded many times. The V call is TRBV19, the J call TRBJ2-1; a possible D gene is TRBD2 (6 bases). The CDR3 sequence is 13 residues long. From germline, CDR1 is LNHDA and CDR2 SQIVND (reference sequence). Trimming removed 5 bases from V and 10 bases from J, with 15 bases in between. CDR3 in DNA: TGTGCCAGTAGTGGGCCTCAAGCGGGCGAGCAGTTCTTC. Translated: CASSGPQAGEQFF.

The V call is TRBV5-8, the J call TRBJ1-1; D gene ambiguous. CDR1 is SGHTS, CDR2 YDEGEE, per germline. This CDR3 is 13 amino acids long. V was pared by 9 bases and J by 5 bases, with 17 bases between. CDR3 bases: TGTGCCACCTTGGAGAGATTTACGACTGAAGCTTTCTTT. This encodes CATLERFTTEAFF.

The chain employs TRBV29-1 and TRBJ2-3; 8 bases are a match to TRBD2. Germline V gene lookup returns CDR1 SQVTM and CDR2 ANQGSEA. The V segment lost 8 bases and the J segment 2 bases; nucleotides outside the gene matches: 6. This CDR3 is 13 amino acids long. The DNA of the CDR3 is TGCAGCTTGCCGGGGGGGACCACAGATACGCAGTATTTT. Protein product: CSLPGGTTDTQYF.

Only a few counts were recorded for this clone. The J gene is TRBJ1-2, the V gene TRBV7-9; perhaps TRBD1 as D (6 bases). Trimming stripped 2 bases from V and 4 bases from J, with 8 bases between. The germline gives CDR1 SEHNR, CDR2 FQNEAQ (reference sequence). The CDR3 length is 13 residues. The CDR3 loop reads CASSLRDTYGYTF. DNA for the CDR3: TGTGCCAGCAGCTTAAGGGACACCTATGGCTACACCTTC.

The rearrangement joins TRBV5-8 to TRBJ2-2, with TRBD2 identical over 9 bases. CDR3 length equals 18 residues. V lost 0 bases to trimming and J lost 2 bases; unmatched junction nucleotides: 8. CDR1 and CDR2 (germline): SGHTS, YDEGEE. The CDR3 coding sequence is TGTGCCAGCAGCTTGGGTGAAGCGGGGGGCCACAACACCGGGGAGCTGTTTTTT. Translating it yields CASSLGEAGGHNTGELFF.

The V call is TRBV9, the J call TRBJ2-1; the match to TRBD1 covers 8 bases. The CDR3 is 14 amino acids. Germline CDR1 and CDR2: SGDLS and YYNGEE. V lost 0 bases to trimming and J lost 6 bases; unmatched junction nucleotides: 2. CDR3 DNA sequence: TGTGCCAGCAGCGTAGGGACAGGGCTCAATGAGCAGTTCTTC. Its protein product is CASSVGTGLNEQFF.

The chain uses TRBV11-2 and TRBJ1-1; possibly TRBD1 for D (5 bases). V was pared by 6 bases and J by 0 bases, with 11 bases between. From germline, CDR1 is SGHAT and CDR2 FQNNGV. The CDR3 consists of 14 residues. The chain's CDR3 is CASSPGFMNTEAFF. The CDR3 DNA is TGTGCCAGCAGTCCAGGGTTCATGAACACTGAAGCTTTCTTT. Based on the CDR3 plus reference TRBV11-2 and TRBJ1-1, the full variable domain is EAGVAQSPRYKIIEKRQSVAFWCNPISGHATLYWYQQILGQGPKLLIQFQNNGVVDDSQLPKDRFSAERLKGVDSTLKIQPAKLEDSAVYLCASSPGFMNTEAFFGQGTRLTVV.

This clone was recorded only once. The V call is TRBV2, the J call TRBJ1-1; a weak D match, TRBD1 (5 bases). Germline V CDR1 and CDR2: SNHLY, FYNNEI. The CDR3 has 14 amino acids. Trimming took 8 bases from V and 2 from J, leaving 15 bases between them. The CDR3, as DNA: TGTGCCAGCCATATCAGGGTACTTAACACTGAAGCTTTCTTT. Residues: CASHIRVLNTEAFF.

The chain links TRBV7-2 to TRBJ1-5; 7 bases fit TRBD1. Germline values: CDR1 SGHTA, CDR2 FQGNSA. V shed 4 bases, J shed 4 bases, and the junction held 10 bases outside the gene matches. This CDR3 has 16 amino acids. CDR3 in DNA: TGTGCCAGCAGCTCACAGGGGAATTTTGCAAATCAGCCCCAGCATTTT. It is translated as CASSSQGNFANQPQHF.

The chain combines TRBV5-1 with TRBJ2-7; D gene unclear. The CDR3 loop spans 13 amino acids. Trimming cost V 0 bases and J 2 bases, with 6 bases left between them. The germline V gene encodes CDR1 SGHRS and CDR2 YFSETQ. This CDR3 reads CASSLEPTYEQYF. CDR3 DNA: TGCGCCAGCAGCTTGGAGCCAACCTACGAGCAGTACTTC.

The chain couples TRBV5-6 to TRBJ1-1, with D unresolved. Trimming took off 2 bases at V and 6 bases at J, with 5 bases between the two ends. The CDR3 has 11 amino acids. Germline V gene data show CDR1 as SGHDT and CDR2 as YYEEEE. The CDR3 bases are TGTGCCAGCAGCTTTGACTCTGAAGCTTTCTTT. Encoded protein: CASSFDSEAFF. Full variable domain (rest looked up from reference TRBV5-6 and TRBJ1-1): DAGVTQSPTHLIKTRGQQVTLRCSPKSGHDTVSWYQQALGQGPQFIFQYYEEEERQRGNFPDRFSGHQFPNYSSELNVNALLLGDSALYLCASSFDSEAFFGQGTRLTVV.

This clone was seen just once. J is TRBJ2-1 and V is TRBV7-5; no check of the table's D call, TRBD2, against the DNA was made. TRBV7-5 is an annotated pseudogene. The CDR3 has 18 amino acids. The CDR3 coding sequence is TGTGCCAGAAGCTTAGCCCCCATAGCGGGGCCAACCTACAATGAGCAGTTCTTC. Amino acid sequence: CARSLAPIAGPTYNEQFF.

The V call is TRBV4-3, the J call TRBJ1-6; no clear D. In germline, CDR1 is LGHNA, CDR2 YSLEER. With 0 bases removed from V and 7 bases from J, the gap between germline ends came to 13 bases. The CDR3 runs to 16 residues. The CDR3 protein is CASSQDGRPVNSPLHF. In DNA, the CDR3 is TGCGCCAGCAGCCAAGATGGGAGACCGGTAAATTCACCCCTCCACTTT.

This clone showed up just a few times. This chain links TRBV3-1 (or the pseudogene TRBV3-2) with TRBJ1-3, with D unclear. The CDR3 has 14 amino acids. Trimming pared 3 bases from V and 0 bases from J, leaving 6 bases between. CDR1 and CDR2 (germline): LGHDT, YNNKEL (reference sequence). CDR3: CASSHVNSGNTIYF. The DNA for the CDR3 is TGTGCCAGCAGCCACGTTAACTCTGGAAACACCATATATTTT.

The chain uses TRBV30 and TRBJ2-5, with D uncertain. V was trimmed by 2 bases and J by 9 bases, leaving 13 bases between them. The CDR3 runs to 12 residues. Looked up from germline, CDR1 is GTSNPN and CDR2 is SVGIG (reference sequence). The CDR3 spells CAWSPERTAQYF. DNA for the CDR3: TGTGCCTGGAGTCCCGAGCGTACGGCCCAGTACTTC.

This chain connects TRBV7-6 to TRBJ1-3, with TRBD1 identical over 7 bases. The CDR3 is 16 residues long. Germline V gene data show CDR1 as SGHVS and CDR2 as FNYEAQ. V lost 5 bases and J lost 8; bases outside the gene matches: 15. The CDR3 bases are TGTGCCAGCAGCCCGGGACAGCCAATATCGTCGTACACCATATATTTT. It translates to CASSPGQPISSYTIYF.